Described below is a single TCR beta chain sequence and its context. Its recognized antigen is unknown. The input lacks base qualities; no much larger clone sits a single base away. These data come from a study of blood T cell repertoires in COVID-19 (dated by TCRdb to about 2020). About the study as a whole: Samples from collaborators originated in the United States, Italy and Spain and spanned both the acute and convalescent phases of COVID-19. The prospective study material was composed of cDNA or gDNA derived from T cells, B-cell-depleted T cells, or PBMCs. The dataset comprised deeply sampled blood TCRbeta repertoires from subjects exposed to, actively infected with, or recovered from COVID-19. The repertoires were released in a freely available public database meant as a resource for research on the immune response to SARS-CoV-2. The samples were drawn from the first 160 participants of the ongoing ImmuneRACE study and from 1,254 subjects provided by 6 global collaborators. The sample metadata nearly always contained a de-identified subject ID, COVID-19 status, age in years and sex. Where available, HLA class I and class II types were obtained from metadata supplied by the sample provider rather than from assay-based typing.

In the prospective study, participants were roughly 18 to 100 years old, resided in about two dozen geographic areas of the United States, and were enrolled through a virtual design. In the prospective study, participants were assigned to cohorts based on the clinical history participants reported in a screening survey and a study questionnaire. Recovered participants in ImmuneRACE Cohort 3 were defined as having two consecutive negative NP/OP PCR tests, clearance from a healthcare professional, or resolution of symptoms. In the prospective study, mobile phlebotomists collected whole blood, serum and a nasopharyngeal or oropharyngeal swab from each participant. Additional blood draws and questionnaires over an approximately 2-month period could optionally be provided by prospective study participants. Before DNA extraction, blood samples from the prospective study were shipped at room temperature or frozen.

The trim is 1 base for V and 2 bases for J, with a gap of 11 bases between the germline ends. The CDR1 and CDR2 encoded by the germline V gene are SGHAT and FQNNGV. The CDR3 contains 15 residues, cysteine and phenylalanine counted. Only CDR3 DNA remains: 45 bases, in frame from the first base. Results the study describes overall, beyond this receptor: Clinical and demographic metadata were provided uncurated, with the amount varying by source and participant.

TCRbeta CDR3 regions were amplified from genomic DNA using the immunoSEQ Assay, a bias-controlled multiplex PCR. Under the source paper's analysis protocol: Within the assay, amplification of reference gene primers was used to estimate how many nucleated cells each sample contained. Sequence reads were collapsed and filtered to measure the absolute abundance of every unique TCRbeta CDR3 rearrangement. For each sample, productive Simpson clonality was calculated as the square root of Simpson's diversity index over productive rearrangements. TCRdb carries this immuneACCESS record with in-frame sequences only. Its versions omit some clonotypes, under half of them owing to an unresolved V gene in the studies checked, with the rest unexplained. V, J and clone size were drawn from that table, and D and trimming were deduced from the DNA. The sample records 200,000 to 250,000 clones, less than 85% of which are singletons. The leading ten clones occupy around 2% of the sample.

This sequence was found in a man aged 60 to 69 who had recovered from COVID-19. The rearrangement combines TRBV11-2 with TRBJ1-1; no D gene is confidently identified. The sample taken for sequencing was PBMCs or T cells enriched from blood (not recorded which). DNA sequence: TGTGCCAGCAGCTTAGGAGGCGGGAGTAACACTGAAGCTTTCTTT. It translates as CASSLGGGSNTEAFF. With all but the CDR3 taken from the reference TRBV11-2 and TRBJ1-1 genes, the full variable domain is: EAGVAQSPRYKIIEKRQSVAFWCNPISGHATLYWYQQILGQGPKLLIQFQNNGVVDDSQLPKDRFSAERLKGVDSTLKIQPAKLEDSAVYLCASSLGGGSNTEAFFGQGTRLTVV.